This T cell receptor (beta chain) was recovered during a study of liver allograft versus peripheral blood T cells. Across the study: Blood and transplanted-liver T cell receptor repertoires from recipients were compared.

The study's findings and limits: According to reports, the T cell receptor repertoires inside liver allografts differed from those in peripheral blood.

MiXCR, applied by TCRdb to the reads, yields one record per CDR3 protein. The sample consists of fewer than 8,500 distinct CDR3 sequences, 15% to 20% of them appearing once. This clonotype is medium-sized (0.01 to 0.1%) by share. Its antigen is not known. Trimming cost V 0 bases and J 4 bases, with 4 bases left between them. The CDR3 totals 12 residues. Germline values: CDR1 SGHDT, CDR2 YYEEEE. The sequence was obtained from a human patient who had a liver transplant. Some T cells may be graft donor cells. The chain employs TRBV5-6 and TRBJ1-2; D is ambiguous. The CDR3 sequence: CASSLGLYGYTF. The CDR3 DNA follows: TGTGCCAGCAGCTTGGGGCTCTATGGCTACACCTTC.